The 8 T cell receptor beta chains reported below all come from one sample, sequenced in a study of blood T cell repertoires in COVID-19. Profiling relied on immunoSEQ multiplex PCR, and the TCRdb table lists in-frame clones only, not all of them. The sample shows 160,000 or so clones, roughly 82% of them seen only once. Sequencing input: peripheral blood. The receptors derive from a woman aged 45-59 years with acute or convalescent COVID-19.

The genes are TRBV9 and TRBJ2-5, with a possible D match to TRBD1 (6 bases). CDR1 and CDR2 (germline): SGDLS, YYNGEE. The CDR3 totals 13 residues. Trimming shortened V by 0 bases and J by 11 bases, and 14 bases separated the two germline ends. The CDR3 DNA follows: TGTGCCAGCAGCGTAGACAGGGCCATCGTTCAGTACTTC. It is translated as CASSVDRAIVQYF. Variable domain in full (rest from reference TRBV9 and TRBJ2-5): DSGVTQTPKHLITATGQRVTLRCSPRSGDLSVYWYQQSLDQGLQFLIQYYNGEERAKGNILERFSAQQFPDLHSELNLSSLELGDSALYFCASSVDRAIVQYFGPGTRLLVL.

The chain uses TRBV7-2 and TRBJ2-7; 7 bases match TRBD2. V was clipped by 6 bases and J by 4 bases; unmatched bases: 9. The CDR3 is 14 amino acids. The germline gives CDR1 SGHTA, CDR2 FQGNSA. This CDR3 is CASSFKSGVYEQYF. The CDR3 nucleotides are TGTGCCAGCAGTTTCAAAAGCGGGGTATACGAGCAGTACTTC.

V is TRBV24-1 and J is TRBJ2-3; D is undetermined. Germline loops: CDR1 KGHDR, CDR2 SFDVKD. This CDR3 has 13 amino acids. Trimming removed 7 bases from V and 0 bases from J, with 7 bases in between. CDR3 amino acids: CATRSSSTDTQYF. The CDR3 bases are TGTGCCACCAGGTCCAGTAGCACAGATACGCAGTATTTT.

This rearrangement joins TRBV18 to TRBJ1-1; TRBD1 matches 9 bases. Per the germline V gene, CDR1 is KGHSH and CDR2 is LQKENI. The CDR3 length is 13 residues. V lost 3 bases and J lost 8; bases outside the gene matches: 4. CDR3 DNA: TGTGCCAGCTCACCCGGGACAGGGAGCGAAGCTTTCTTT. The encoded protein is CASSPGTGSEAFF.

The chain joins TRBV21-1 to TRBJ2-3; the DNA was not used to check the table's D call, TRBD2. TRBV21-1 constitutes a pseudogene. CDR3 length equals 16 residues. CDR3 amino acids: CASGNTSGILTDTQYF. The CDR3 DNA reads as TGTGCCAGCGGAAATACTAGCGGGATTCTCACAGATACGCAGTATTTT.

This chain joins TRBV9 and TRBJ2-7; 7 bases match TRBD2. The germline V gene encodes CDR1 SGDLS and CDR2 YYNGEE. V lost 0 bases, J lost 5 bases, and 8 bases stayed unmatched. The CDR3 loop spans 15 amino acids. CDR3 amino acids: CASSVAAGDQNEQYF. CDR3 DNA sequence: TGTGCCAGCAGCGTAGCGGCGGGAGATCAGAACGAGCAGTACTTC. The full variable domain, with the rest looked up from reference TRBV9 and TRBJ2-7, is DSGVTQTPKHLITATGQRVTLRCSPRSGDLSVYWYQQSLDQGLQFLIQYYNGEERAKGNILERFSAQQFPDLHSELNLSSLELGDSALYFCASSVAAGDQNEQYFGPGTRLTVT.

The chain couples TRBV23-1 to TRBJ2-7, with TRBD2 matching 10 bases. TRBV23-1 is recorded as an ORF, its role being uncertain. The CDR3 is made up of 22 amino acids. J was trimmed by 6 bases and V by 0 bases; bases with no gene match: 26. The CDR3 here is CASSQSECRGEASGSSPCEQYF. The DNA for the CDR3 is TGCGCCAGCAGTCAATCGGAGTGTCGGGGGGAAGCTAGCGGGAGTAGCCCGTGCGAGCAGTACTTC.

V usage is TRBV7-2 and J usage is TRBJ2-7; TRBD1 is a possible D gene (6 bases). V dropped 5 bases and J dropped 5 bases, with 16 bases sitting between them. Germline assignment: CDR1 SGHTA and CDR2 FQGNSA. The CDR3 sequence is 14 residues long. The CDR3 loop is CASSQSTGFHEQYF. The CDR3 nucleotides read TGTGCCAGCAGCCAAAGTACAGGGTTCCACGAGCAGTACTTC.